This entry lists 20 T cell receptor beta chains sequenced from one sample in a study of cytomegalovirus exposure and HLA in healthy donors. PCR was performed using 60 Vbeta and 13 Jbeta primers. Sequenced by immunoSEQ multiplex PCR; TCRdb stores in-frame clones only, minus some. The sample has 40,000 to 55,000 clones; about four fifths are singletons. The sequencing sample was made of PBMCs. The receptors stem from a boy younger than 18 in good health and CMV-seropositive.

The sample holds one count of this clone. The chain carries TRBV9 and TRBJ1-6, with 8 positions matching TRBD1. Germline CDR1 and CDR2: SGDLS and YYNGEE. V shed 4 bases and J 6 bases; nucleotides not matched to a gene: 3. This CDR3 is built from 14 residues. The CDR3 is CASSSGQGNSPLHF. DNA for the CDR3: TGTGCCAGCAGCTCAGGACAGGGTAATTCACCCCTCCACTTT.

The rearrangement uses TRBV2 and TRBJ1-2; TRBD1 is a possible D gene (5 bases). This CDR3 is 14 amino acids long. The V gene's germline CDR1 is SNHLY and CDR2 FYNNEI. V dropped 3 bases and J dropped 6 bases, with 14 bases sitting between them. This CDR3 reads CASSDQTDFDGYTF. CDR3 nucleotide sequence: TGTGCCAGCAGTGACCAGACAGACTTTGATGGCTACACCTTC.

The table lists this clone with a few counts. The sample has other DNA sequences that encode this CDR3 too. The chain carries TRBV7-9 and TRBJ1-1; D is unclear. Trimming removed 4 bases at V and 3 bases at J, with 3 bases between. The CDR3 runs 11 residues. Germline loops: CDR1 SEHNR, CDR2 FQNEAQ (reference sequence). The CDR3 is CASSSYTEAFF. CDR3 nucleotide sequence: TGTGCCAGCAGCTCCTACACTGAAGCTTTCTTT.

The chain recombines TRBV18 with TRBJ2-5, with 8 bases lining up with TRBD2. With V trimmed by 5 bases and J by 5 bases, 10 bases remained unmatched. Germline-derived CDR1 and CDR2 are KGHSH and LQKENI. The CDR3 spans 15 residues. CDR3 bases: TGTGCCAGCTCAGTCTCAGCGGGGGTCACGGAGACCCAGTACTTC. This codes for CASSVSAGVTETQYF.

The gene calls are TRBV21-1 and TRBJ1-1. TRBV21-1 is noted as a pseudogene. The CDR3 has 18 amino acids. The CDR3 loop reads CASSKMVCKDSMNTEAFF. In DNA form, the CDR3 reads TGTGCCAGCAGCAAAATGGTTTGCAAGGACTCCATGAACACTGAAGCTTTCTTT.

The chain uses TRBV14 and TRBJ1-2; TRBD1 agrees at 9 bases. The junction had 9 bases not matched to a gene; V was cut back by 1 base and J by 6 bases. This CDR3 is 16 amino acids long. Per the germline V gene, CDR1 is SGHDN and CDR2 is FVKESK. The CDR3: CASSQAKGQGHHGYTF. The CDR3 DNA reads as TGTGCCAGCAGCCAAGCGAAGGGACAGGGTCATCATGGCTACACCTTC.

The rearrangement uses TRBV6-5 and TRBJ2-5; TRBD1 agrees at 9 bases. This CDR3 has 13 amino acids. In germline, CDR1 is MNHEY, CDR2 SVGAGI. V shed 10 bases and J 5 bases; nucleotides not matched to a gene: 8. This CDR3 reads CATGQGYQETQYF. The CDR3 DNA is TGTGCCACCGGACAGGGGTATCAGGAGACCCAGTACTTC.

The V call is TRBV7-3, the J call TRBJ2-2; TRBD1 agrees at 7 bases. CDR1 and CDR2 (germline): SGHTA, FQGTGA. This CDR3 comprises 13 residues. J was trimmed by 6 bases and V by 4 bases; bases with no gene match: 2. DNA of the CDR3: TGTGCCAGCAGCTACCAGGGGGCCGGGGAGCTGTTTTTT. It specifies CASSYQGAGELFF.

This clone was counted only a few times. J is TRBJ2-1 and V is TRBV2, with TRBD1 matching over 9 bases. The germline CDR1 and CDR2 sequences are SNHLY and FYNNEI. J lost 6 bases, V lost 10 bases, and 13 bases had no gene match. This CDR3 has 15 amino acids. The CDR3 bases are TGTGCCACCCTTTCCCGGGACAGGGACTCCAATGAGCAGTTCTTC. It specifies CATLSRDRDSNEQFF.

The chain links TRBV4-1 to TRBJ2-1; 12 bases are a match to TRBD2. Germline CDR1 reads MGHRA; CDR2 reads YSYEKL. With 4 bases clipped from V and 10 bases from J, the junction kept 5 bases outside the gene matches. The CDR3 is 14 residues long. CDR3 amino acids: CASSPSGGDAEQFF. DNA of the CDR3: TGCGCCAGCAGCCCTAGCGGGGGGGACGCGGAGCAGTTCTTC.

The chain recombines TRBV5-1 with TRBJ2-3, with 8 bases matching TRBD2. V dropped 0 bases and J dropped 8; count of bases not matched to a gene: 8. The CDR3 spans 15 residues. The germline CDR1 and CDR2 sequences are SGHRS and YFSETQ. As DNA, the CDR3 is TGCGCCAGCAGCTTGGATGGGACTAGTGGGGGTACGCAGTATTTT. Amino acid sequence: CASSLDGTSGGTQYF. Using reference TRBV5-1 and TRBJ2-3 for the parts outside the CDR3, the full variable domain is KAGVTQTPRYLIKTRGQQVTLSCSPISGHRSVSWYQQTPGQGLQFLFEYFSETQRNKGNFPGRFSGRQFSNSRSEMNVSTLELGDSALYLCASSLDGTSGGTQYFGPGTRLTVL.

The CDR3 region has the DNA TGTGCCAGCTCACCAGCGGGACGACACGAGCAGTACTTC. It yields the protein CASSPAGRHEQYF. The chain employs TRBV18 and TRBJ2-7; TRBD2 is a possible D gene (6 bases). CDR1 KGHSH and CDR2 LQKENI come from the germline V gene. This CDR3 is 13 amino acids long. The V gene lost 2 bases and the J gene lost 5 bases, with 10 bases spanning the gap.

The J gene is TRBJ1-6, the V gene TRBV4-1; 7 bases line up with TRBD1. CDR3 length equals 14 residues. The V and J ends lost 0 bases and 10 bases, in that order; junction bases with no gene match: 3. Germline CDR1 MGHRA, CDR2 YSYEKL. The CDR3 DNA follows: TGCGCCAGCAGCCAAGACGTCAGGGGGTCACCCCTCCACTTT. It specifies CASSQDVRGSPLHF.

The chain couples TRBV2 to TRBJ1-4, with D unresolved. This CDR3 has 12 residues. The germline V and J ends were trimmed by 3 bases and 10 bases, with 9 bases remaining between them. From germline, CDR1 is SNHLY and CDR2 FYNNEI. CDR3 bases: TGTGCCAGCAGTGAGAGTGAGGTAAAACTGTTTTTT. It yields the protein CASSESEVKLFF.

This chain uses TRBV10-2 with TRBJ1-6; D remains unclear. Per germline, CDR1 WSHSY and CDR2 SAAADI. The CDR3 length is 12 residues. With 2 bases removed from V and 7 bases from J, the gap between germline ends came to 3 bases. CDR3 in DNA: TGCGCCAGCAGTGAGCCAAATTCACCCCTCCACTTT. Amino acids: CASSEPNSPLHF.

The chain uses TRBV6-5 and TRBJ1-1; D not certain. Germline CDR1 reads MNHEY; CDR2 reads SVGAGI. V was shortened by 8 bases and J by 1 base, with 11 bases between the two germline ends. The CDR3 extends over 13 amino acids. The CDR3, as DNA: TGTGCCAGCCGTCTAGGGAGGAACACTGAAGCTTTCTTT. This translates into CASRLGRNTEAFF.

This clone was seen more than once but under ten times. The CDR3 DNA sequence: TGTGCCAGCAGCGGGGACGGGGGGCCGAGAAATGAGCAGTTCTTC. Translated: CASSGDGGPRNEQFF. The J gene is TRBJ2-1, the V gene TRBV7-9; TRBD2 is a possible D gene (7 bases). Germline lookup yields CDR1 SEHNR and CDR2 FQNEAQ (reference sequence). The CDR3 extends over 15 amino acids. Trimming took off 5 bases at V and 7 bases at J, with 18 bases between the two ends. The full variable domain, completed using reference TRBV7-9 and TRBJ2-1, is DTGVSQNPRHKITKRGQNVTFRCDPISEHNRLYWYRQTLGQGPEFLTYFQNEAQLEKSRLLSDRFSAERPKGSFSTLEIQRTEQGDSAMYLCASSGDGGPRNEQFFGPGTRLTVL.

The DNA of the CDR3 is TGCGCCAGCACCGTAGGGGACAACAGGACTGAAGCTTTCTTT. This gives the protein CASTVGDNRTEAFF. This chain uses TRBV4-1 with TRBJ1-1; a possible D gene is TRBD1 (6 bases). The CDR3 loop spans 14 amino acids. Deletions cut 7 bases from V and 5 bases from J, with 17 bases between. CDR1 MGHRA and CDR2 YSYEKL come from the germline V gene.

The genes are TRBV5-4 and TRBJ2-3; 10 bases are a match to TRBD1. The germline V gene encodes CDR1 SGHNT and CDR2 YYREEE (reference sequence). The CDR3 sequence is 11 residues long. With 3 bases clipped from V and 13 bases from J, the junction kept 2 bases outside the gene matches. For the CDR3, the DNA is TGTGCCAGCAGCTCTGGGACAGGGGAGTATTTT. Its protein product is CASSSGTGEYF.

The rearrangement links TRBV7-2 to TRBJ2-1; TRBD2 aligns across 8 bases. The CDR3 consists of 14 residues. V was clipped by 4 bases and J by 13 bases; unmatched bases: 12. Germline assignment: CDR1 SGHTA and CDR2 FQGNSA. CDR3 DNA sequence: TGTGCCAGCAGCTCGTTCGGGGGGGCGCAGGAACAGTTCTTC. It yields the protein CASSSFGGAQEQFF.